This passage covers 17 T cell receptor beta chains from one sample sequenced in a study of T-cell memory formation after mild COVID-19. TCRdb ran MiXCR on the 5' RACE reads and lists one entry per CDR3 protein. The table shows 220,000 or so distinct CDR3 sequences, with 9.5% occurring only once. The sequencing sample was made of PBMCs or a T cell subset sorted from them (not recorded which). The receptors come from a young man who had mild COVID-19 (a few samples of this study predate the infection). Cell type and time point are not known.

This clonotype has only a few counts. CDR3 coding DNA: TGTGCCAGCAGCCGATCCAAGGGGCCCTACAATGAGCAGTTCTTC. Protein sequence: CASSRSKGPYNEQFF. The genes are TRBV7-2 and TRBJ2-1; a possible D gene is TRBD1 (5 bases). The CDR3 runs to 15 residues. Trimming pared 5 bases from V and 2 bases from J, leaving 13 bases between. The V gene's germline CDR1 is SGHTA and CDR2 FQGNSA.

The rearrangement uses TRBV6-5 and TRBJ1-4, with 9 bases that match TRBD1. CDR1 MNHEY and CDR2 SVGAGI come from the germline V gene. J lost 8 bases, V lost 7 bases, and 11 bases had no gene match. The CDR3 is 15 amino acids. The CDR3 loop is CASTRTGGAWEKLFF. Here the CDR3 DNA reads TGTGCCAGCACCCGAACAGGGGGCGCTTGGGAAAAACTGTTTTTT.

This chain connects TRBV15 to TRBJ2-3; D possibly corresponds to TRBD1 (5 bases). The CDR3 is made up of 14 amino acids. The V end was cut by 0 bases, the J end by 6 bases, with 10 bases between. The germline gives CDR1 LNHNV, CDR2 YYDKDF (reference sequence). CDR3 region: CATSRDAAGDTQYF. The CDR3 DNA reads TGTGCCACCAGCAGAGATGCGGCAGGGGATACGCAGTATTTT.

This clonotype was found many times. The J gene is TRBJ2-2, the V gene TRBV12-3 or TRBV12-4, with TRBD2 matching over 7 bases. There are 13 residues in the CDR3. V shed 3 bases, J shed 7 bases, and the junction held 2 bases outside the gene matches. CDR3 sequence (DNA): TGTGCCAGCAGTTTCCTAGCGGACGGGGAGCTGTTTTTT. Translation gives CASSFLADGELFF.

This clonotype was found a few times. The chain recombines TRBV5-1 with TRBJ2-5, with TRBD1 matching over 9 bases. Germline V gene lookup returns CDR1 SGHRS and CDR2 YFSETQ. After removal of 0 bases from V and 6 bases from J, the junction contained 6 bases not matched to a gene. The CDR3 has 15 residues. The CDR3 region is CASSLGGTGSKTQYF. Here the CDR3 DNA reads TGCGCCAGCAGCTTGGGCGGGACAGGGTCCAAGACCCAGTACTTC.

There are a few counts of this clonotype. The V and J genes are TRBV7-2 and TRBJ1-6; perhaps TRBD1 as D (5 bases). CDR1 is SGHTA, CDR2 FQGNSA, per germline. Deletions cut 3 bases from V and 8 bases from J, with 11 bases between. The CDR3 sequence is 14 residues long. CDR3 sequence: CASSLGPVDSPLHF. The CDR3 DNA is TGTGCCAGCAGCTTGGGACCTGTTGATTCACCCCTCCACTTT.

This chain links TRBV20-1 with TRBJ2-5; 7 nucleotides line up with TRBD1. J lost 5 bases, V lost 3 bases, and 9 bases had no gene match. Germline values: CDR1 DFQATT, CDR2 SNEGSKA (reference sequence). This CDR3 is 14 amino acids long. The CDR3 here is CSARDRQGRETQYF. CDR3 in DNA: TGCAGTGCTAGGGACCGACAGGGTCGGGAGACCCAGTACTTC.

The sample holds a few counts of this clonotype. The chain couples TRBV7-2 to TRBJ1-1; D ambiguous. Between the trimmed V and J ends, which lost 6 bases and 9 bases, there was a span of 20 bases. Germline CDR1 is SGHTA and CDR2 is FQGNSA. This CDR3 comprises 14 residues. The CDR3 reads CASRHRLQPSQAFF. Here the CDR3 DNA reads TGTGCCAGCAGACATAGACTACAGCCATCACAAGCTTTCTTT.

This clonotype was observed a handful of times. This rearrangement joins TRBV20-1 to TRBJ2-2; 9 positions match TRBD2. Germline V gene lookup returns CDR1 DFQATT and CDR2 SNEGSKA (reference sequence). The V segment lost 4 bases and the J segment 4 bases; nucleotides outside the gene matches: 7. This CDR3 spans 15 amino acids. DNA of the CDR3: TGCAGTGCTAAGGGACTAGCAGGCGGCACCGGGGAGCTGTTTTTT. It yields the protein CSAKGLAGGTGELFF.

This clonotype has more than one count but fewer than ten. The chain couples TRBV7-2 to TRBJ1-5; D is unclear. From germline, CDR1 is SGHTA and CDR2 FQGNSA. CDR3 length: 17 amino acids. Trimming took off 5 bases at V and 0 bases at J, with 17 bases between the two ends. The CDR3 coding sequence is TGTGCCAGCAGCCACAGCTACCGGACTTATAGCAATCAGCCCCAGCATTTT. It yields the protein CASSHSYRTYSNQPQHF.

The chain has TRBV11-2 and TRBJ2-5; perhaps TRBD2 as D (6 bases). The ends were cut back, 5 bases at V and 9 bases at J, with 19 bases in the middle. This CDR3 comprises 14 residues. Germline loops: CDR1 SGHAT, CDR2 FQNNGV. This CDR3 is CASSRDLAPRAQYF. The CDR3 DNA reads TGTGCCAGCAGCCGGGACTTAGCCCCAAGGGCCCAGTACTTC.

Ten or more counts support this clonotype. V and J are TRBV4-3 and TRBJ1-2; D not certain. The CDR3 covers 15 residues. The V gene lost 0 bases and the J gene lost 2 bases, with 10 bases spanning the gap. Germline assignment: CDR1 LGHNA and CDR2 YSLEER. The CDR3, as DNA: TGCGCCAGCAGCCAAGATGCCGGATTAAACTATGGCTACACCTTC. This translates into CASSQDAGLNYGYTF.

The J gene is TRBJ2-1, the V gene TRBV15; D is unclear. This CDR3 contains 13 residues. Germline V CDR1 and CDR2: LNHNV, YYDKDF (reference sequence). V lost 2 bases and J lost 6, with 8 bases in between. This CDR3 is CATSRQRRNEQFF. The CDR3, as DNA: TGTGCCACCAGCAGACAGAGACGCAATGAGCAGTTCTTC.

The CDR3 nucleotides are TGTGCCAGCAGCCAGAGCTCCTACGAGCAGTACTTC. Residues: CASSQSSYEQYF. V is TRBV12-3 or TRBV12-4 and J is TRBJ2-7; D remains ambiguous. This CDR3 has 12 residues. Trimming took 6 bases from V and 0 from J, leaving 6 bases between them.

V gene TRBV20-1 combines with J gene TRBJ2-7; no reliable D call. Trimming pared 5 bases from V and 0 bases from J, leaving 14 bases between. CDR3 size: 14 residues. Germline V lookup: CDR1 DFQATT, CDR2 SNEGSKA (reference sequence). In nucleotides, the CDR3 is TGCAGTGCTCTAAAGTCGGGTAGCTCCTACGAGCAGTACGTC. Its protein is CSALKSGSSYEQYV.

This clonotype showed up just a few times. The rearrangement links TRBV5-1 to TRBJ2-7; 8 bases fit TRBD1. The CDR3 is 13 residues long. The germline CDR1 and CDR2 sequences are SGHRS and YFSETQ. The ends lost 3 bases at V and 4 bases at J; junction bases unmatched: 3. CDR3 loop: CASSSRDRYEQYF. The CDR3 nucleotides are TGCGCCAGCAGCTCCAGGGACAGGTACGAGCAGTACTTC.

The chain combines TRBV2 with TRBJ2-2; no clear D. The CDR3 is 15 amino acids. The germline CDR1 and CDR2 sequences are SNHLY and FYNNEI. V was shortened by 7 bases and J by 0 bases, with 12 bases between the two germline ends. CDR3 protein: CASIGDAANTGELFF. The CDR3, as DNA: TGTGCCAGCATAGGTGACGCCGCGAACACCGGGGAGCTGTTTTTT.